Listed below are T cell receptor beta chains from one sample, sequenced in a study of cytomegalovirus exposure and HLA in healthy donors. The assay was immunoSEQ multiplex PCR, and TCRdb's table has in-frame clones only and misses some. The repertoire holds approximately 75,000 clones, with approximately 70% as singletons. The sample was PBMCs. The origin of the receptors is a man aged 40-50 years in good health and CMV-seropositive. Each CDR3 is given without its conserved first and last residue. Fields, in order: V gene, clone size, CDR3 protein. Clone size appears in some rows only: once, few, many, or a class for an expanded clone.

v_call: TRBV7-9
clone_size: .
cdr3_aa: ATQRGGAENYGYT

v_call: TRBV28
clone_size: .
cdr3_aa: ASSSSGQPWETQY

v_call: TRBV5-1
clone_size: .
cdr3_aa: ASSALKGLALETQY

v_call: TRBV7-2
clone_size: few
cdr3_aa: ASSRTEYEQY

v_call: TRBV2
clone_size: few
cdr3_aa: ASSGGLNEKLF

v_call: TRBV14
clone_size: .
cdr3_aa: ASSPLSGGFQETQY

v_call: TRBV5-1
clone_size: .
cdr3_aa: ASSLIAGESYEQY

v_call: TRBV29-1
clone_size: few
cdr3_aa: SVETGATNEKLF

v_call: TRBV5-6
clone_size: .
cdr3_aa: ASSLSLTGEEEKLF

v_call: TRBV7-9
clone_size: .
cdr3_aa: ASSPKGLQGGDGNTIY

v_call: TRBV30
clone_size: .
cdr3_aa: ASQSGGDYNEQF

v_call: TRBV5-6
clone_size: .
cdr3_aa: ASSYRGGNQPQH

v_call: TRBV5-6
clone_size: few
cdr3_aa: ASSFGSRRGGF

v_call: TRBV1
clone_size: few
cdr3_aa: TSSHDRTVDGGYT

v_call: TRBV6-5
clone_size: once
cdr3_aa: ASSYSRQSEQY

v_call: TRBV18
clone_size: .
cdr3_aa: ASSPPPGYQAF

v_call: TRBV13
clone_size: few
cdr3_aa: ASSRSELYGYT

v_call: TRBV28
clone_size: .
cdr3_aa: ASSRTGVSNEKLF

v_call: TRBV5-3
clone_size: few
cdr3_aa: ARSFTTSGVKETQY

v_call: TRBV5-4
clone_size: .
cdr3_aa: ASSPGLGISYEQY

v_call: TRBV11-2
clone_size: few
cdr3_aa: ASSATLQDPVENTIY

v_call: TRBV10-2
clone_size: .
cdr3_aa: ASRMSGTEAF